The 17 T cell receptor beta chains below come from one sample, sequenced in a study of T-cell reconstitution after alpha-beta-depleted transplantation in children. Unique molecular identifiers were built into the TCRbeta library. TCRdb re-analysed the PCR reads in MiXCR, keeping a single row per CDR3 protein. Among 500,000 to 650,000 distinct CDR3 sequences listed, 13% were seen once. The input for sequencing was PBMCs, mostly from graft donor cells, taken 360 days after TCRalphabeta/CD19-depleted stem cell transplant. These receptors all come from a male patient between 5 and 17 years old who had a stem cell transplant for acute myeloid leukemia, so the T cells may come from the graft donor.

The rearrangement uses TRBV7-8 and TRBJ1-2; D call uncertain. The germline V gene has CDR1 SGHVS and CDR2 FQNEAQ. This CDR3 has 15 residues. The V and J ends lost 3 bases and 8 bases respectively, with 19 bases between them. The CDR3 DNA is TGTGCCAGCAGCTTTACGATTCCGGGCCCTTGGGGCTACACCTTC. Translated, it gives CASSFTIPGPWGYTF.

This clonotype has ten or more counts. The chain couples TRBV10-3 to TRBJ1-5; TRBD1 matches 10 bases. Looked up from germline, CDR1 is ENHRY and CDR2 is SYGVKD. Unmatched junction bases numbered 8, after V lost 0 bases and J lost 6 bases. This CDR3 is 17 amino acids long. The CDR3 DNA is TGTGCCATCAGTGAGTCGAGCGGGACAGGGGTAGGTCAGCCCCAGCATTTT. It yields the protein CAISESSGTGVGQPQHF.

The chain uses TRBV6-5 and TRBJ2-1, with 10 nucleotides matching TRBD2. The V gene's germline CDR1 is MNHEY and CDR2 SVGAGI. V was clipped by 2 bases and J by 5 bases; unmatched bases: 9. The CDR3 covers 17 residues. The CDR3 sequence: CASSYVLASGSNNEQFF. In nucleotides, the CDR3 is TGTGCCAGCAGTTACGTCCTGGCTAGCGGGAGTAACAATGAGCAGTTCTTC.

In nucleotides, the CDR3 is TGCGCCAGCAGCTCGCTACGCCTTTCGACAGGGACTGAGCAGTTCTTC. This sequence encodes CASSSLRLSTGTEQFF. This chain joins TRBV5-1 and TRBJ2-1, with 7 nucleotides matching TRBD1. Germline CDR1 reads SGHRS; CDR2 reads YFSETQ. The CDR3 is 16 residues long. V lost 3 bases and J lost 9; bases outside the gene matches: 15. Full variable domain (missing parts from reference TRBV5-1 and TRBJ2-1): KAGVTQTPRYLIKTRGQQVTLSCSPISGHRSVSWYQQTPGQGLQFLFEYFSETQRNKGNFPGRFSGRQFSNSRSEMNVSTLELGDSALYLCASSSLRLSTGTEQFFGPGTRLTVL.

This clonotype was recorded a few times. This chain uses TRBV6-2 or TRBV6-3 with TRBJ2-2, with 9 bases identical to TRBD1. The length of the CDR3 is 15 residues. J gave up 13 bases and V 5 bases, and 14 bases lay outside the gene matches. Germline CDR1 is MNHEY and CDR2 is SVGEGT. CDR3 region: CASSQTRVGQGRLFF. The CDR3 region has the DNA TGTGCCAGCAGTCAAACCAGGGTCGGACAGGGGAGGCTGTTTTTT.

This clonotype was counted only a few times. V gene TRBV27 combines with J gene TRBJ2-5; 12 nucleotides align to TRBD2. The germline CDR1 and CDR2 sequences are MNHEY and SMNVEV (reference sequence). J lost 5 bases, V lost 5 bases, and 9 bases had no gene match. The CDR3 contains 16 residues. DNA for the CDR3: TGTGCCAGCAGTCCTCGACTAGCGGGAGTTGGTGAGACCCAGTACTTC. Its translation is CASSPRLAGVGETQYF.

This clonotype has more than one count but fewer than ten. The chain's CDR3 is CASGLAAQETQYF. In DNA, the CDR3 is TGTGCTAGCGGGCTAGCGGCCCAAGAGACCCAGTACTTC. V and J are TRBV7-7 and TRBJ2-5; 7 nucleotides match TRBD2. CDR3 length: 13 amino acids. Germline-derived CDR1 and CDR2 are SSHAT and FNYEAQ (reference sequence).

There are a few counts of this clonotype. V usage is TRBV20-1 and J usage is TRBJ1-2; D gene unclear. The germline V and J ends were trimmed by 3 bases and 6 bases, with 8 bases remaining between them. The CDR3 is 11 amino acids. Looked up from germline, CDR1 is DFQATT and CDR2 is SNEGSKA (reference sequence). This chain's CDR3 is CSASRPNGYTF. The CDR3 DNA sequence: TGCAGTGCTAGTAGGCCAAATGGCTACACCTTC.

V and J are TRBV4-2 and TRBJ2-1, with 7 bases matching TRBD2. CDR3 size: 15 residues. Germline lookup yields CDR1 LGHNA and CDR2 YNFKEQ. The J segment lost 8 bases and the V segment lost 4 bases, leaving 11 bases of the junction unmatched. For the CDR3, the DNA is TGTGCCAGCAGCCGCGACCGGGACTATGGGTATGAGCAGTTCTTC. This encodes CASSRDRDYGYEQFF.

This clonotype was recorded a few times. The V gene is TRBV5-1, the J gene TRBJ1-1, with 10 bases identical to TRBD1. Germline V CDR1 and CDR2: SGHRS, YFSETQ. Trimming at V came to 0 bases and at J to 2 bases, leaving 13 bases not matched to a gene. The CDR3 loop spans 19 amino acids. This CDR3 reads CASSLARQGAGSGNTEAFF. DNA of the CDR3: TGCGCCAGCAGCTTGGCCAGACAGGGGGCGGGATCCGGAAACACTGAAGCTTTCTTT. Full variable domain (missing parts from reference TRBV5-1 and TRBJ1-1): KAGVTQTPRYLIKTRGQQVTLSCSPISGHRSVSWYQQTPGQGLQFLFEYFSETQRNKGNFPGRFSGRQFSNSRSEMNVSTLELGDSALYLCASSLARQGAGSGNTEAFFGQGTRLTVV.

This clonotype was seen a few times. V gene TRBV20-1 combines with J gene TRBJ2-7, with 15 positions matching TRBD2. The CDR3 covers 17 residues. CDR1 and CDR2 (germline): DFQATT, SNEGSKA (reference sequence). V lost 3 bases to trimming and J lost 5 bases; unmatched junction nucleotides: 11. The CDR3 sequence: CSASGLAGGNPYHEQYF. The CDR3, as DNA: TGCAGTGCTAGCGGACTAGCGGGAGGGAACCCTTACCACGAGCAGTACTTC.

This clonotype has more than one count but fewer than ten. This sequence joins TRBV6-5 and TRBJ2-3, with a possible D match to TRBD2 (5 bases). Germline lookup yields CDR1 MNHEY and CDR2 SVGAGI. V shed 2 bases and J shed 3 bases, with 18 bases lying between them. This CDR3 has 17 amino acids. This CDR3 reads CASSYDVGALATDTQYF. The CDR3 DNA sequence: TGTGCCAGCAGTTACGACGTGGGAGCCCTGGCGACAGATACGCAGTATTTT.

This clonotype was found a few times. V usage is TRBV12-3 or TRBV12-4 and J usage is TRBJ2-7; 12 nucleotides agree with TRBD2. The CDR3 consists of 14 residues. J gave up 7 bases and V 6 bases, and 7 bases lay outside the gene matches. The CDR3 DNA reads as TGTGCCAGCAGCCTGACTAGCGGGAGTCGAGAGCAGTACTTC. Amino acids: CASSLTSGSREQYF.

Ten or more counts support this clonotype. The gene calls are TRBV5-1 and TRBJ2-7, with D unclear. The V gene's germline CDR1 is SGHRS and CDR2 YFSETQ. The CDR3 has 14 amino acids. V was shortened by 3 bases and J by 0 bases, with 10 bases between the two germline ends. The CDR3 sequence: CASSWGSGSYEQYF. For the CDR3, the DNA is TGCGCCAGCAGCTGGGGTTCCGGCTCCTACGAGCAGTACTTC.

This clonotype was seen at least ten times. The chain carries TRBV28 and TRBJ2-1; 8 bases line up with TRBD1. This CDR3 region has 15 residues. V was pared by 6 bases and J by 0 bases, with 4 bases of the junction left unmatched. Looked up from germline, CDR1 is MDHEN and CDR2 is SYDVKM. CDR3 loop: CASRRTGNSYNEQFF. CDR3 coding DNA: TGTGCCAGCAGACGGACAGGGAACTCCTACAATGAGCAGTTCTTC. Full variable domain (outside the CDR3, taken from reference TRBV28 and TRBJ2-1): DVKVTQSSRYLVKRTGEKVFLECVQDMDHENMFWYRQDPGLGLRLIYFSYDVKMKEKGDIPEGYSVSREKKERFSLILESASTNQTSMYLCASRRTGNSYNEQFFGPGTRLTVL.

The sample holds many counts of this clonotype. The chain uses TRBV11-1 and TRBJ2-1; 15 bases match TRBD2. The germline CDR1 and CDR2 sequences are SGHAT and FQDESV (reference sequence). V shed 5 bases and J 4 bases; nucleotides not matched to a gene: 6. This CDR3 contains 17 residues. The CDR3 loop is CASSPSGLAGGYNEQFF. The CDR3 coding sequence is TGTGCCAGCAGCCCGAGCGGACTAGCGGGAGGGTACAATGAGCAGTTCTTC.

CDR3 sequence: CASSLVPYGWQQETQYF. The CDR3 DNA reads TGTGCCAGCAGCCTAGTGCCATACGGGTGGCAACAAGAGACCCAGTACTTC. The V gene is TRBV14, the J gene TRBJ2-5; D gene unclear. Germline CDR1 SGHDN, CDR2 FVKESK. V lost 4 bases, J lost 2 bases, and 20 bases lay in between. This CDR3 region has 17 residues.